Sequencing of this TCR beta chain was carried out in a study of PD-L1 blockade in urothelial cancer. Across the whole study: Between 0 and 3 prior chemotherapy regimens had been given to patients. At 3 weeks after treatment start (second dose) and again at 6 weeks, blood was analyzed.

Per germline, CDR1 SGHTA and CDR2 FQGTGA. This CDR3 region has 13 residues. The ends were cut back, 6 bases at V and 9 bases at J, with 17 bases in the middle. Sequenced by immunoSEQ multiplex PCR; TCRdb stores in-frame clones only, minus some. The sample includes tens of thousands of clones, 84% of them seen just once. Time point described: pretreatment peripheral blood. Sequences were derived from PBMCs, sampled around atezolizumab (anti-PD-L1) treatment. The receptor comes from a woman aged 70 to 79 with urothelial cancer. The genes are TRBV7-3 and TRBJ1-1, with a possible D match to TRBD1 (6 bases). The CDR3 DNA reads as TGTGCCAGCAGTAAGGGGGGACTAGGCCAAGCTTTCTTT. Residues: CASSKGGLGQAFF.